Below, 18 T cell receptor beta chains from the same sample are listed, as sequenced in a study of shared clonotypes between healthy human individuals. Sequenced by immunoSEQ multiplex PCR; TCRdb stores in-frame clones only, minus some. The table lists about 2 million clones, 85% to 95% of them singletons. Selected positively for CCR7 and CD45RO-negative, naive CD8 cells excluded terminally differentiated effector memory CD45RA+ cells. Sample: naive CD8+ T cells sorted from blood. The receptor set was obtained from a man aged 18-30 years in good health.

The CDR3 region is CAWSVNRETSGSFYEQFF. DNA of the CDR3: TGTGCCTGGAGTGTAAATCGGGAGACTAGCGGGAGTTTCTATGAGCAGTTCTTC. The chain recombines TRBV30 with TRBJ2-1, with 12 bases lining up with TRBD2. The ends lost 0 bases at V and 8 bases at J; junction bases unmatched: 14. This CDR3 comprises 18 residues. Germline CDR1 is GTSNPN and CDR2 is SVGIG (reference sequence).

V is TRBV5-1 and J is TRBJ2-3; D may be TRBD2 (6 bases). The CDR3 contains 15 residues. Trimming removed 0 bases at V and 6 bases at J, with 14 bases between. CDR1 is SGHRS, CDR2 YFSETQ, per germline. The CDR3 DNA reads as TGCGCCAGCAGCTTGGCCTGGGGGGAAGGTGATACGCAGTATTTT. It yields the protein CASSLAWGEGDTQYF.

The CDR3 nucleotides are TGTGCCAGCAGTACGACGACCTACGAGCAGTACTTC. Its protein product is CASSTTTYEQYF. This chain links TRBV2 with TRBJ2-7; unclear D gene. CDR3 length: 12 amino acids. With 5 bases removed from V and 2 bases from J, the gap between germline ends came to 7 bases. The germline V gene encodes CDR1 SNHLY and CDR2 FYNNEI.

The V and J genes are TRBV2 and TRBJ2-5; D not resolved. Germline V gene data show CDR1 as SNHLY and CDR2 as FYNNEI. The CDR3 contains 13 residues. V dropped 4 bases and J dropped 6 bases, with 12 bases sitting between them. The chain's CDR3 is CASSAPADQTQYF. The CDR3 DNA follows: TGTGCCAGCAGTGCTCCGGCAGACCAGACCCAGTACTTC.

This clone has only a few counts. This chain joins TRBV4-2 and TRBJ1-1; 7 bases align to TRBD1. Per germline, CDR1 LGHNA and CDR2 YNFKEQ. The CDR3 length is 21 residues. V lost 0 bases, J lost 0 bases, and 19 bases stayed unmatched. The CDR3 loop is CASSQEGQAWDSLLLNTEAFF. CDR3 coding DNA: TGTGCCAGCAGCCAAGAAGGACAGGCCTGGGACAGCCTCTTATTGAACACTGAAGCTTTCTTT.

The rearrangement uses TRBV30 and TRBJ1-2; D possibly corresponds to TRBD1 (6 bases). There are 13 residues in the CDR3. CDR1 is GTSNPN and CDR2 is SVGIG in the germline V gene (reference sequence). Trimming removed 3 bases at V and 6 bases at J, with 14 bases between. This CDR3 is CAWSSPAGDGYTF. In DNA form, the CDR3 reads TGTGCCTGGAGCTCCCCAGCAGGGGATGGCTACACCTTC. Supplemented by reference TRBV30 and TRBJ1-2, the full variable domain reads SQTIHQWPATLVQPVGSPLSLECTVEGTSNPNLYWYRQAAGRGLQLLFYSVGIGQISSEVPQNLSASRPQDRQFILSSKKLLLSDSGFYLCAWSSPAGDGYTFGSGTRLTVV.

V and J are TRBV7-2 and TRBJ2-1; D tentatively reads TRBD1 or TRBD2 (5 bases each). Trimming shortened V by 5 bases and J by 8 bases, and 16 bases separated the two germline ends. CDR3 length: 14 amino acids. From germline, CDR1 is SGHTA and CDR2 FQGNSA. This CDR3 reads CASSPSGTRDEQFF. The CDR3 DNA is TGTGCCAGCAGCCCCTCCGGGACCAGGGATGAGCAGTTCTTC. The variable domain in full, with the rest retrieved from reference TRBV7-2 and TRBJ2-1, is GAGVSQSPSNKVTEKGKDVELRCDPISGHTALYWYRQSLGQGLEFLIYFQGNSAPDKSGLPSDRFSAERTGGSVSTLTIQRTQQEDSAVYLCASSPSGTRDEQFFGPGTRLTVL.

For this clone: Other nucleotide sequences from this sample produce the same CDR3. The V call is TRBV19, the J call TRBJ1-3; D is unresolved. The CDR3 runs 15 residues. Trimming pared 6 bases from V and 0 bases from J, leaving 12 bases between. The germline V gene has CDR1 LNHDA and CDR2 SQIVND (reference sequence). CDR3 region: CASSEDGNSGNTIYF. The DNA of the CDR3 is TGTGCCAGTAGCGAGGACGGGAACTCTGGAAACACCATATATTTT.

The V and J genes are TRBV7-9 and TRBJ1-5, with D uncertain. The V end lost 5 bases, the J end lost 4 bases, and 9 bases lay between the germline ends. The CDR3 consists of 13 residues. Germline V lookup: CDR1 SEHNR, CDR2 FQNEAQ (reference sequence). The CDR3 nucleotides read TGTGCCAGCAGCATCGACACGAATCAGCCCCAGCATTTT. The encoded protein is CASSIDTNQPQHF.

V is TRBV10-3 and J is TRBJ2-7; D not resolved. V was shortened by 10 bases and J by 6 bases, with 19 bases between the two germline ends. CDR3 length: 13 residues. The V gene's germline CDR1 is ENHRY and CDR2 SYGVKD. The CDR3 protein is CATAVWGSPEQYF. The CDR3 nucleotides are TGTGCCACCGCTGTCTGGGGTAGCCCCGAGCAGTACTTC.

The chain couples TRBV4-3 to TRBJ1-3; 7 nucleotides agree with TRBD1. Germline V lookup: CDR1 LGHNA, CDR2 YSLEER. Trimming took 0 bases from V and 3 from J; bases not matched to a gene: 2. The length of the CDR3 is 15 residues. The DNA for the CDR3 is TGCGCCAGCAGCCAAGACGGGACAGTTGGAAACACCATATATTTT. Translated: CASSQDGTVGNTIYF.

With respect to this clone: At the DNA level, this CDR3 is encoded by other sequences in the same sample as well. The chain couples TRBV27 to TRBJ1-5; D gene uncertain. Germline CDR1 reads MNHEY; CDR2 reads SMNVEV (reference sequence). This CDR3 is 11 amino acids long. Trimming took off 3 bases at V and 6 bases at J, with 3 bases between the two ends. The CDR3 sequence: CASSFSQPQHF. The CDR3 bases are TGTGCCAGCAGTTTCAGTCAGCCCCAGCATTTT.

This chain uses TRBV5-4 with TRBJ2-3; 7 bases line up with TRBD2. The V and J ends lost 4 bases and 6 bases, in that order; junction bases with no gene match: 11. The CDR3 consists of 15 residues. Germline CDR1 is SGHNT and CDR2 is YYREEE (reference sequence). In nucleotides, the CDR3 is TGTGCCAGCAGCGGCGGATACGGGGGGAGGGATACGCAGTATTTT. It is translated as CASSGGYGGRDTQYF.

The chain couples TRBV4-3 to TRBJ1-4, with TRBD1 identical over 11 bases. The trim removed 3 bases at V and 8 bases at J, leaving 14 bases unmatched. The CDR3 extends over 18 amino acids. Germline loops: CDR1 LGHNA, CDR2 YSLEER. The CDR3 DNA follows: TGCGCCAGCAGCCACTCCAGGACAGGGGGCGAATTGAGGGAAAAACTGTTTTTT. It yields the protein CASSHSRTGGELREKLFF.

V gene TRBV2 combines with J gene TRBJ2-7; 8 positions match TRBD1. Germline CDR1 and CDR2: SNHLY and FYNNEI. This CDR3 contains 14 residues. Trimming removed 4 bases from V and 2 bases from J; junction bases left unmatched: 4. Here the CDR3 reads CASSATGEAYEQYF. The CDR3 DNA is TGTGCCAGCAGTGCGACAGGGGAAGCCTACGAGCAGTACTTC.

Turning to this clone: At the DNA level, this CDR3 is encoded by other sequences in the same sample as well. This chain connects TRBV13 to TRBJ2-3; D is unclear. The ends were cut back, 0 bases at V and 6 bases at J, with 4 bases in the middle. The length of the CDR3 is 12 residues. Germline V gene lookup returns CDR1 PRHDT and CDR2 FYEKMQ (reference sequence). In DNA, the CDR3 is TGTGCCAGCAGCTTAGGGGGGGATACGCAGTATTTT. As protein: CASSLGGDTQYF.

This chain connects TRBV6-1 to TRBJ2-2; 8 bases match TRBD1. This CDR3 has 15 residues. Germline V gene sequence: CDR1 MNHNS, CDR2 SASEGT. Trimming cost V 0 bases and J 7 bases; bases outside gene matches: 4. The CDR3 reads CASSEAQGAGGELFF. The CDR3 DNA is TGTGCCAGCAGTGAAGCGCAGGGGGCAGGCGGGGAGCTGTTTTTT.

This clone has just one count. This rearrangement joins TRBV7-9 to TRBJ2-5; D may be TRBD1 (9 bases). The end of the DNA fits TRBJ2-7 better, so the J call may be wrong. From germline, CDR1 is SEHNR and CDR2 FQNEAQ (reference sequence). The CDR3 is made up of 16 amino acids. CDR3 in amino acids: CASSSGGTGTNYEQYF. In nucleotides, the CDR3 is TGTGCCAGCAGCTCGGGGGGGACAGGGACGAACTACGAGCAGTACTTC.